This TCR beta chain stems from a study of cytomegalovirus exposure and HLA in healthy donors. V lost 3 bases and J 10 bases, leaving 10 bases between the germline ends. The CDR3 is 12 amino acids. Per the germline V gene, CDR1 is MGHRA and CDR2 is YSYEKL. Sequencing used immunoSEQ multiplex PCR; TCRdb keeps in-frame clones, though not all of them. The data hold more than 120,000 clones, with approximately 86% observed a single time. The rearrangement joins TRBV4-1 to TRBJ2-1; D might be TRBD2 (5 bases). Material for sequencing was PBMCs. The sequence came from a man between 18 and 35 years old in good health and CMV-seropositive. As DNA, the CDR3 is TGCGCCAGCAGCCAGACTTCGGGAGAGCAGTTCTTC. Translated: CASSQTSGEQFF.